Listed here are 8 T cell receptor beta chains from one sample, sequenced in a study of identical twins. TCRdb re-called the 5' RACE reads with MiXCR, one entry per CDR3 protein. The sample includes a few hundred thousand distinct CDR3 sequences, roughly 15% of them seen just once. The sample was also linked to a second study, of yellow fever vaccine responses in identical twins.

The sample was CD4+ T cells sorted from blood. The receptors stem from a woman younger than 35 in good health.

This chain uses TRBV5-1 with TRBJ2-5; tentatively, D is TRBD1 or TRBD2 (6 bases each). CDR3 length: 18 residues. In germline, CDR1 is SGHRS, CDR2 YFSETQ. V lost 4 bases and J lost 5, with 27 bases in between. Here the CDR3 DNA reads TGCGCCAGCAGCCCCGGGGGCTCGGCTTGGACCGTGGGGGAGACCCAGTACTTC. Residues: CASSPGGSAWTVGETQYF.

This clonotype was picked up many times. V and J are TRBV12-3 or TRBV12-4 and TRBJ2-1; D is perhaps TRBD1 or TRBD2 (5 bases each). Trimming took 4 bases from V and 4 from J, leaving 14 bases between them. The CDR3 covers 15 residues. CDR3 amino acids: CASSSRDGSYNEQFF. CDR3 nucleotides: TGTGCCAGCAGTTCCCGGGACGGATCTTACAATGAGCAGTTCTTC.

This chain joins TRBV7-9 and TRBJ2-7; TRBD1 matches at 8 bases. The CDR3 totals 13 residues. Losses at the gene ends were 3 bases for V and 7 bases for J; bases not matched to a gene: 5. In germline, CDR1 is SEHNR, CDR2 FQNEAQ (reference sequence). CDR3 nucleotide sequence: TGTGCCAGCAGCTTGCAGGGGGCTTGGGAGCAGTACTTC. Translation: CASSLQGAWEQYF.

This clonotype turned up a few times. The CDR3 DNA sequence: TGTGCCAGCAGTGGGCTCCAAGGGACAGGGTTAAAAAACATTCAGTACTTC. Translation: CASSGLQGTGLKNIQYF. The chain carries TRBV2 and TRBJ2-4, with 9 nucleotides matching TRBD1. V lost 4 bases to trimming and J lost 4 bases; unmatched junction nucleotides: 11. Germline V gives CDR1 SNHLY, CDR2 FYNNEI. The CDR3 has 17 residues.

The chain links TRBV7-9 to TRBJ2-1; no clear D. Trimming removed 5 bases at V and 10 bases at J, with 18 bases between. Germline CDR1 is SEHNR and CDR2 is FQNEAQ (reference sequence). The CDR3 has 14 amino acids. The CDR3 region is CASSPTVGGDEQFF. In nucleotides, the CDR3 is TGTGCCAGCAGCCCCACGGTCGGCGGTGACGAGCAGTTCTTC. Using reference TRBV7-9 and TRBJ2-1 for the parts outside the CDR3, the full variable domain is DTGVSQNPRHKITKRGQNVTFRCDPISEHNRLYWYRQTLGQGPEFLTYFQNEAQLEKSRLLSDRFSAERPKGSFSTLEIQRTEQGDSAMYLCASSPTVGGDEQFFGPGTRLTVL.

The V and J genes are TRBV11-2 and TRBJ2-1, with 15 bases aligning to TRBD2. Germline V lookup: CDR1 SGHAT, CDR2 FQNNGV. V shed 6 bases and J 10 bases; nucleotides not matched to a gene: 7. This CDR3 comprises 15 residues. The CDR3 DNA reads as TGTGCCAGCAGTTGGACTAGCGGGGGGGGTGACGAGCAGTTCTTC. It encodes CASSWTSGGGDEQFF.

CDR3 protein: CATSDPPGTGTGANVLTF. In DNA form, the CDR3 reads TGTGCCACCAGTGATCCTCCCGGGACAGGGACCGGGGCCAACGTCCTGACTTTC. The rearrangement joins TRBV24-1 to TRBJ2-6; 9 positions agree with TRBD1. The CDR3 has 18 residues. CDR1 is KGHDR and CDR2 is SFDVKD in the germline V gene. V lost 3 bases to trimming and J lost 4 bases; unmatched junction nucleotides: 9.

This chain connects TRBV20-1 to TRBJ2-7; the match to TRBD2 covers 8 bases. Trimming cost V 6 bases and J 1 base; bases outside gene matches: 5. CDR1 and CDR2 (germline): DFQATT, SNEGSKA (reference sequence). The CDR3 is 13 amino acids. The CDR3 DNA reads TGCAGTGCATTTTTAGCGGGATCCTACGAGCAGTACTTC. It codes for CSAFLAGSYEQYF.